This T cell receptor (beta chain) appears in the sequencing data of a study of tumor-infiltrating lymphocytes in primary liver carcinoma. Points on this clonotype: The antigen is undetermined. One end of the junction is discordant with germline, which a read error may explain.

Germline loops: CDR1 SEHNR, CDR2 FQNEAQ (reference sequence). The CDR3 consists of 14 residues. Study results and limitations: Significantly larger top-250-clone fractions were found in tumors than in blood (p = 0.039).

Using a constant-region primer together with ProtoScript II reverse transcriptase, TCR beta cDNA was made from 500 ng of total RNA. Slightly modified ARM-PCR served as the procedure for the TCR beta libraries. These libraries came from three rounds of nested multiplex PCR. In the first two PCR rounds, TRBV1-TRBV30 forward primers were paired with a C-beta reverse primer, and each round lasted roughly 10 cycles. TCRdb ran MiXCR on the multiplex PCR reads and lists one entry per CDR3 protein. In the table there are approximately 100,000 distinct CDR3 sequences, around two thirds of which are singletons. DNA and RNA were both co-extracted from about 19-30 mg of bulk tissue that had not been sorted.

The chain is built from TRBV7-9 and TRBJ2-1; 7 bases map to TRBD1. The clonotype originates from a woman aged 60-70 years with primary liver carcinoma and hepatitis B virus infection. The specimen was liver tumor tissue from sampling region 2. As to subset: tumor region T2, inferior pole. The CDR3 nucleotides are TGTGTCAGCAGCTTAGAGGGACAGTACAGTGAGCAGTTCTTC. This codes for CVSSLEGQYSEQFF.